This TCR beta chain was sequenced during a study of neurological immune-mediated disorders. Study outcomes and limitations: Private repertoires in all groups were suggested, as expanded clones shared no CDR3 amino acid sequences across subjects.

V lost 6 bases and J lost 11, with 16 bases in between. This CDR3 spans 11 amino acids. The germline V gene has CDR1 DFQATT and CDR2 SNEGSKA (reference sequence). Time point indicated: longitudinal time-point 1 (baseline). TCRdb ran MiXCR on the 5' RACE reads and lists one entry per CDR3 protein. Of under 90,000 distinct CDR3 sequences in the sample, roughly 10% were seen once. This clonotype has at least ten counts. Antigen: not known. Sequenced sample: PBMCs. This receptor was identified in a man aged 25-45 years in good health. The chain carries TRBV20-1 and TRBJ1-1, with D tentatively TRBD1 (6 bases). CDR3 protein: CSANRQEVAFF. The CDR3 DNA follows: TGCAGTGCCAATCGACAGGAGGTGGCTTTCTTT.